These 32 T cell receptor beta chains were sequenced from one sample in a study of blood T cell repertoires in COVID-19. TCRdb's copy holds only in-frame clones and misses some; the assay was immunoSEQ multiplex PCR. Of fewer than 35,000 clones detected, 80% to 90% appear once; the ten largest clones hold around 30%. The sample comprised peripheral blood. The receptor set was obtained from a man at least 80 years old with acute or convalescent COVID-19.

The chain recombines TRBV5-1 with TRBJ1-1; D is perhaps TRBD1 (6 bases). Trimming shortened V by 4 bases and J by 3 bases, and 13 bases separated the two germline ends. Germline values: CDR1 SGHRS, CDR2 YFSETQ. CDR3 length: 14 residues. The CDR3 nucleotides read TGCGCCAGCAGCATACAGGGTCTCGACACTGAAGCTTTCTTT. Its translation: CASSIQGLDTEAFF.

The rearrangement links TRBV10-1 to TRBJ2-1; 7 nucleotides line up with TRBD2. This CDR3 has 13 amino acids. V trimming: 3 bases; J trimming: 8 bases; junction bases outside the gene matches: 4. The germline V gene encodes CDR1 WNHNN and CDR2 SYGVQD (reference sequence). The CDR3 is CASSEAGPDEQFF. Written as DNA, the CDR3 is TGCGCCAGCAGTGAAGCGGGGCCCGATGAGCAGTTCTTC.

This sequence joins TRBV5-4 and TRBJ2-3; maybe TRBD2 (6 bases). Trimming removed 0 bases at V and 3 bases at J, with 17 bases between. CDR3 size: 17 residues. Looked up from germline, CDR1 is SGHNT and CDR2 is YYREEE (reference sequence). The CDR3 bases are TGTGCCAGCAGCTTGGCCCCGGAGACTAGTGGTACAGATACGCAGTATTTT. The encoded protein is CASSLAPETSGTDTQYF.

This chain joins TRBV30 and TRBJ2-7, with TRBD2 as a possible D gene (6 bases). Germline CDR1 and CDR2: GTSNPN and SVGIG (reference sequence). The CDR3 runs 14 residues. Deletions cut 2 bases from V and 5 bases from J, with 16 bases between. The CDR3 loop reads CAWSRWEAPDEQYF. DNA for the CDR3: TGTGCCTGGAGTAGGTGGGAGGCCCCCGACGAGCAGTACTTC.

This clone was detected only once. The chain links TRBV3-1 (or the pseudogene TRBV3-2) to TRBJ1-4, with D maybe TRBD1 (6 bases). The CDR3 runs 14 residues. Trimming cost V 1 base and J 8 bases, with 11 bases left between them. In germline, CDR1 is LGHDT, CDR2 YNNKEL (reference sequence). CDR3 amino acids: CASSQVSGEEKLFF. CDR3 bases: TGTGCCAGCAGCCAAGTATCAGGGGAAGAAAAACTGTTTTTT.

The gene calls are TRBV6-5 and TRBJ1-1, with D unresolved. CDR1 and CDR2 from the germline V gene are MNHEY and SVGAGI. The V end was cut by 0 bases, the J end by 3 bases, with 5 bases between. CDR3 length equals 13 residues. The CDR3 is CASSYSSHTEAFF. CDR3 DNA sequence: TGTGCCAGCAGTTACTCGAGCCACACTGAAGCTTTCTTT.

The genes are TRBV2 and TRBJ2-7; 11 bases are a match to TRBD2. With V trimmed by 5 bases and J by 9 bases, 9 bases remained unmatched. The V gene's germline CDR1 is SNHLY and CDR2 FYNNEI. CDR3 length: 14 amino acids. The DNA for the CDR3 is TGTGCCAGCAGTCCCGGGACTAGCGGATCAGGGCAGTACTTC. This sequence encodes CASSPGTSGSGQYF. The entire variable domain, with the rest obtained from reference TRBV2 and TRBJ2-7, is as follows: EPEVTQTPSHQVTQMGQEVILRCVPISNHLYFYWYRQILGQKVEFLVSFYNNEISEKSEIFDDQFSVERPDGSNFTLKIRSTKLEDSAMYFCASSPGTSGSGQYFGPGTRLTVT.

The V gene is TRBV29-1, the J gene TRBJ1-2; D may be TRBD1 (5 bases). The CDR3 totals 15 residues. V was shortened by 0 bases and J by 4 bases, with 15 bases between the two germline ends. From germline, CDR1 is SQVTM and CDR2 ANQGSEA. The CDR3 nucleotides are TGCAGCGTTGAAGAAGGGGCCCCGAGGATCTATGGCTACACCTTC. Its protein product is CSVEEGAPRIYGYTF.

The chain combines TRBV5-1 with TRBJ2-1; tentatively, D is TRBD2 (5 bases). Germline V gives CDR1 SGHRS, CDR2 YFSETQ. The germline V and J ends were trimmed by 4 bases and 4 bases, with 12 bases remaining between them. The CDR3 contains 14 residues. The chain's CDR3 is CASSLRTSYNEQFF. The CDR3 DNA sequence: TGCGCCAGCAGCCTGAGGACTTCTTACAATGAGCAGTTCTTC.

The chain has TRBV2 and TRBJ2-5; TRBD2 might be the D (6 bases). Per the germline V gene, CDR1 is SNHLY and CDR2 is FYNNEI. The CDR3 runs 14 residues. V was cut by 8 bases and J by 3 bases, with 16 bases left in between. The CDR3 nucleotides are TGTGCCAGCCTGGCCGGGAGAGGGGAAGAGACCCAGTACTTC. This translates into CASLAGRGEETQYF.

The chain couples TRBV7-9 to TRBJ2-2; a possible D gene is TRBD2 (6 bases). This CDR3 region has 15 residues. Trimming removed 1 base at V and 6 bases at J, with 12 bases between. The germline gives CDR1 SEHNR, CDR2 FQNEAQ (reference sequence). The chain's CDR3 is CASSLGGITPGELFF. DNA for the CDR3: TGTGCCAGCAGCTTAGGCGGGATCACCCCCGGGGAGCTGTTTTTT.

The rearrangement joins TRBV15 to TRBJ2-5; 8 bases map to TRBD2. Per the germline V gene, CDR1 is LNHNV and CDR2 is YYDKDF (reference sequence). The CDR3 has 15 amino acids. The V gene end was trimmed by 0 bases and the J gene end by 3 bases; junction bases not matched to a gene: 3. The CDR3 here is CATSRDPGGEETQYF. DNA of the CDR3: TGTGCCACCAGCAGAGATCCCGGGGGGGAAGAGACCCAGTACTTC.

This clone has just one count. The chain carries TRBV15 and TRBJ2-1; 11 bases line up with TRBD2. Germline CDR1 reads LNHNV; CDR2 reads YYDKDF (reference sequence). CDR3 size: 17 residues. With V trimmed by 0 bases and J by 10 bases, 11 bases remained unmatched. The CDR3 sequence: CATSREVVAGGPKEQFF. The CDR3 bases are TGTGCCACCAGCAGAGAAGTAGTAGCGGGAGGGCCCAAGGAGCAGTTCTTC.

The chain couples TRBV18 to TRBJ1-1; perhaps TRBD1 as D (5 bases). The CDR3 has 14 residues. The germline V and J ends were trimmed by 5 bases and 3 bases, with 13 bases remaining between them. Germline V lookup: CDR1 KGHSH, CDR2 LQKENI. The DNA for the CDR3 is TGTGCCAGCTCATCGGCGGGGGGGGACACTGAAGCTTTCTTT. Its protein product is CASSSAGGDTEAFF.

CDR3 in amino acids: CASSLTGYEQYF. CDR3 sequence (DNA): TGTGCCAGCAGCCTTACCGGTTACGAGCAGTACTTC. The chain couples TRBV11-3 to TRBJ2-7; D uncertain. The V end lost 5 bases, the J end lost 4 bases, and 9 bases lay between the germline ends. Germline V lookup: CDR1 SGHNT, CDR2 YENEEA. CDR3 length: 12 residues.

The CDR3 bases are TGTGCCAGCAGCCCCGGCGGGCTAGCGGGAGTTGAGACCCAGTACTTC. Protein: CASSPGGLAGVETQYF. The rearrangement uses TRBV7-9 and TRBJ2-5, with 10 bases aligning to TRBD2. The junction had 11 bases not matched to a gene; V was cut back by 5 bases and J by 5 bases. This CDR3 spans 16 amino acids. The germline V gene has CDR1 SEHNR and CDR2 FQNEAQ (reference sequence).

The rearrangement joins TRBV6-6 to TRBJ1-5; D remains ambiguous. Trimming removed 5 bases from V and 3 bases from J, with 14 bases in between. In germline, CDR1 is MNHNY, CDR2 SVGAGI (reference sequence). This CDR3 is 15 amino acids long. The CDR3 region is CASSPDKAFNQPQHF. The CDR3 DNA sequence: TGTGCCAGCAGTCCCGACAAGGCCTTCAATCAGCCCCAGCATTTT.

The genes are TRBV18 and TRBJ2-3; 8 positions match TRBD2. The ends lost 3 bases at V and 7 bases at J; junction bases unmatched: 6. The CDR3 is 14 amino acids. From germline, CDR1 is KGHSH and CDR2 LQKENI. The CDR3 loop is CASSPTTSENTQYF. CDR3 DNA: TGTGCCAGCTCACCCACGACTAGCGAAAATACGCAGTATTTT.

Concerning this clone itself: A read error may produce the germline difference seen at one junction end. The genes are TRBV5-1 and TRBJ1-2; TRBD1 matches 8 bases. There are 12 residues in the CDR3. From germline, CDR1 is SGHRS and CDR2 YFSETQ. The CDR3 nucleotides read TGCGCCAGCAGCTTCCAGGGGGCCCCCGCTGCCTTC. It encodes CASSFQGAPAAF.

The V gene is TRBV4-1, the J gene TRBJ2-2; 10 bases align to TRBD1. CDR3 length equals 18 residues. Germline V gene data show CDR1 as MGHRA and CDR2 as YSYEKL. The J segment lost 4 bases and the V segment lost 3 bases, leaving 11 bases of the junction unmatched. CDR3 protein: CASSHLGDRGVGTGELFF. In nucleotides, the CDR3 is TGCGCCAGCAGCCATCTCGGGGACAGGGGAGTCGGCACCGGGGAGCTGTTTTTT.

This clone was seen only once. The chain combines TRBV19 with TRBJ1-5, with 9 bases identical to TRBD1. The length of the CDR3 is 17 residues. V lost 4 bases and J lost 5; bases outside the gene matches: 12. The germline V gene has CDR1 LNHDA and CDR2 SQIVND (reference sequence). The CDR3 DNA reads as TGTGCCAGTAGTACGGACAAAGGGACAGGGCACCATCAGCCCCAGCATTTT. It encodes CASSTDKGTGHHQPQHF.

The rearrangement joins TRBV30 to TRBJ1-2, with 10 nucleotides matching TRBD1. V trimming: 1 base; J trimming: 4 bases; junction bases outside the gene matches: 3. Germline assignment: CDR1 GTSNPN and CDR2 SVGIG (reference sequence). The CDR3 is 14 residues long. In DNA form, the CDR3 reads TGTGCCTGGAGTGGGGACAGGGGTGCCTATGGCTACACCTTC. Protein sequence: CAWSGDRGAYGYTF.

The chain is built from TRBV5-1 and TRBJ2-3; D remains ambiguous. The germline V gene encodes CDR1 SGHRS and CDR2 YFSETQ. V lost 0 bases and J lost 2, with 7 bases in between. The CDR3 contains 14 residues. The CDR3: CASSLDRPTDTQYF. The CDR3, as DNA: TGCGCCAGCAGCTTGGACAGACCCACAGATACGCAGTATTTT.

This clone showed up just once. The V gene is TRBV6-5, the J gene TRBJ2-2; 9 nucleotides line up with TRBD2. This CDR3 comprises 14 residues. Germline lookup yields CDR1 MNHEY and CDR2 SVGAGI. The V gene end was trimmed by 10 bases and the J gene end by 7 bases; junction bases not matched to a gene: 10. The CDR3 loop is CAILPSGKVGELFF. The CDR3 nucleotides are TGTGCCATCCTTCCTAGCGGGAAGGTCGGGGAGCTGTTTTTT.

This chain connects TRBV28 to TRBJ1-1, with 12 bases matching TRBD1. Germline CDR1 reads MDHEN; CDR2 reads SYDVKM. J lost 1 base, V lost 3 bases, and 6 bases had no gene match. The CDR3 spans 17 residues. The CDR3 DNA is TGTGCCAGCAGTTTCGGGACAGGGGGCGCTGGGAACACTGAAGCTTTCTTT. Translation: CASSFGTGGAGNTEAFF. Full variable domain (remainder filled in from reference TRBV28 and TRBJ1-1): DVKVTQSSRYLVKRTGEKVFLECVQDMDHENMFWYRQDPGLGLRLIYFSYDVKMKEKGDIPEGYSVSREKKERFSLILESASTNQTSMYLCASSFGTGGAGNTEAFFGQGTRLTVV.

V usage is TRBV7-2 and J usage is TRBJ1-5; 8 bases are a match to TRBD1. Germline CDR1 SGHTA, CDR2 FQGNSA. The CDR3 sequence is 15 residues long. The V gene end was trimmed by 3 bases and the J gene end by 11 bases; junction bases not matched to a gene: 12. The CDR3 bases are TGTGCCAGCAGCTTGGGCAGGGGGCGGCCTGGAGCCCAGCATTTT. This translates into CASSLGRGRPGAQHF. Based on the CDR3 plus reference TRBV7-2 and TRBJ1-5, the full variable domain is GAGVSQSPSNKVTEKGKDVELRCDPISGHTALYWYRQSLGQGLEFLIYFQGNSAPDKSGLPSDRFSAERTGGSVSTLTIQRTQQEDSAVYLCASSLGRGRPGAQHFGDGTRLSIL.

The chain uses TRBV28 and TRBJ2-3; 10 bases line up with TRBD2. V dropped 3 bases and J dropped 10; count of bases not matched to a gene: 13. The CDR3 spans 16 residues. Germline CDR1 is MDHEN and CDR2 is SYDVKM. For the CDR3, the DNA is TGTGCCAGCAGTTTTTCCTCAGCGGGAGGGCCTGGGGCGCAGTATTTT. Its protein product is CASSFSSAGGPGAQYF. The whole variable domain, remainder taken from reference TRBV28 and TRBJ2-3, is DVKVTQSSRYLVKRTGEKVFLECVQDMDHENMFWYRQDPGLGLRLIYFSYDVKMKEKGDIPEGYSVSREKKERFSLILESASTNQTSMYLCASSFSSAGGPGAQYFGPGTRLTVL.

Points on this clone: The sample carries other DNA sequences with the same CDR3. The CDR3 spells CSARDSYNEQFF. Written as DNA, the CDR3 is TGCAGCGCAAGGGACAGTTACAATGAGCAGTTCTTC. The chain combines TRBV29-1 with TRBJ2-1; TRBD1 matches 7 bases. The V and J ends lost 7 bases and 4 bases, in that order; junction bases with no gene match: 4. This CDR3 region has 12 residues. In germline, CDR1 is SQVTM, CDR2 ANQGSEA.

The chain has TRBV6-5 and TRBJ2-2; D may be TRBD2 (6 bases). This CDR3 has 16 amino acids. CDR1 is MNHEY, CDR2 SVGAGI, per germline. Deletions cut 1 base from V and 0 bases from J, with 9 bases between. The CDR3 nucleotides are TGTGCCAGCAGTTACTTCGGGACTGCGAACACCGGGGAGCTGTTTTTT. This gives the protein CASSYFGTANTGELFF.

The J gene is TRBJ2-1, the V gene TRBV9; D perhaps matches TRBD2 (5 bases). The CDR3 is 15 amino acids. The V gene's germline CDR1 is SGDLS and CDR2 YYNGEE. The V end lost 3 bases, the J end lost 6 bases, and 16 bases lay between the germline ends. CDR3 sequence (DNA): TGTGCCAGCAGCGCAGGAGCGGCCACCTTCAATGAGCAGTTCTTC. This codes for CASSAGAATFNEQFF.

CDR3 loop: CAWSPGEGSETQYF. The CDR3 DNA sequence: TGTGCCTGGAGTCCGGGAGAGGGTTCAGAGACCCAGTACTTC. The chain employs TRBV30 and TRBJ2-5; D might be TRBD2 (6 bases). This CDR3 is built from 14 residues. Looked up from germline, CDR1 is GTSNPN and CDR2 is SVGIG (reference sequence). V was pared by 2 bases and J by 4 bases, with 14 bases between.

The CDR3 reads CASSLSVASYNEQFF. As DNA, the CDR3 is TGCGCCAGCAGCTTATCGGTAGCGAGCTACAATGAGCAGTTCTTC. The rearrangement links TRBV5-1 to TRBJ2-1, with a weak D call TRBD2 (5 bases). Germline V gene data show CDR1 as SGHRS and CDR2 as YFSETQ. The CDR3 loop spans 15 amino acids. The germline V and J ends were trimmed by 2 bases and 3 bases, with 12 bases remaining between them.